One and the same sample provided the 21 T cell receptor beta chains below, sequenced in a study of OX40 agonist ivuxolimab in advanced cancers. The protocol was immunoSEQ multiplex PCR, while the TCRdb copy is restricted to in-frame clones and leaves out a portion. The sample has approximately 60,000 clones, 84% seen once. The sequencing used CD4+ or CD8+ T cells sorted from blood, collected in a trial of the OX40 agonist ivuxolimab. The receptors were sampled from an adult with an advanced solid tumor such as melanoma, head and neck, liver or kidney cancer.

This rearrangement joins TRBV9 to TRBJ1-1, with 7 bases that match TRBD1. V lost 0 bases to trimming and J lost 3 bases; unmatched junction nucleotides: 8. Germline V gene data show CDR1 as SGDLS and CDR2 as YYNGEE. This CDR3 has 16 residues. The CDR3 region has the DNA TGTGCCAGCAGCGTAGGTACAGGGGAATATGACACTGAAGCTTTCTTT. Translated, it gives CASSVGTGEYDTEAFF.

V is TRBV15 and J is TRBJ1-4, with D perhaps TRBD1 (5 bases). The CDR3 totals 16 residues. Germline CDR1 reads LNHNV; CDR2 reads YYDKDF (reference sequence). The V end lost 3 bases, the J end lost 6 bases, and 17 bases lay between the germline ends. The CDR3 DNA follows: TGTGCCACCAGCAGTGCGCGGGGCCAGCCTGATGAAAAACTGTTTTTT. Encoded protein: CATSSARGQPDEKLFF. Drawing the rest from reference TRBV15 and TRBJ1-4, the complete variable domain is DAMVIQNPRYQVTQFGKPVTLSCSQTLNHNVMYWYQQKSSQAPKLLFHYYDKDFNNEADTPDNFQSRRPNTSFCFLDIRSPGLGDTAMYLCATSSARGQPDEKLFFGSGTQLSVL.

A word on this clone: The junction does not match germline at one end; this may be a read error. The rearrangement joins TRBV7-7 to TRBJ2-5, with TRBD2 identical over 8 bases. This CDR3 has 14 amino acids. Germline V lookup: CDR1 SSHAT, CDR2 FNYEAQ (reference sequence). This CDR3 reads CASSLAGLGETQYF. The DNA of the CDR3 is TGTGCTAGCAGCTTAGCGGGACTCGGAGAGACCCAGTACTTC.

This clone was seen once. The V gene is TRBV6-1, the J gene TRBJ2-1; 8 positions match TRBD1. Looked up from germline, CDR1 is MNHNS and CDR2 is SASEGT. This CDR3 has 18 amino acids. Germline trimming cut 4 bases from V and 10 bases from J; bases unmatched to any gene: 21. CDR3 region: CASSARGQVLKVLGEQFF. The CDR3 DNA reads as TGTGCCAGCAGTGCAAGGGGACAGGTTCTCAAAGTATTAGGGGAGCAGTTCTTC.

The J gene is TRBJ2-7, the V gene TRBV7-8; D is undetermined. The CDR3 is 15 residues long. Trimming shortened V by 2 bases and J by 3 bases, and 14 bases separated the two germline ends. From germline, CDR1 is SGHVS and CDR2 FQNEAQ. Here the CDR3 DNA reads TGTGCCAGCAGCTTATGGCGCACGAACGACTACGAGCAGTACTTC. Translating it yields CASSLWRTNDYEQYF. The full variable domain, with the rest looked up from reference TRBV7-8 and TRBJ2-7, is GAGVSQSPRYKVAKRGQDVALRCDPISGHVSLFWYQQALGQGPEFLTYFQNEAQLDKSGLPSDRFFAERPEGSVSTLKIQRTQQEDSAVYLCASSLWRTNDYEQYFGPGTRLTVT.

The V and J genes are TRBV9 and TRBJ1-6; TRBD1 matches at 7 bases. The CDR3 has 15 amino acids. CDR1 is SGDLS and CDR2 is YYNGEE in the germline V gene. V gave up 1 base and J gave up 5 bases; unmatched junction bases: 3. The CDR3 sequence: CASSVRGTDNSPLHF. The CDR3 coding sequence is TGTGCCAGCAGCGTAAGGGGGACAGATAATTCACCCCTCCACTTT.

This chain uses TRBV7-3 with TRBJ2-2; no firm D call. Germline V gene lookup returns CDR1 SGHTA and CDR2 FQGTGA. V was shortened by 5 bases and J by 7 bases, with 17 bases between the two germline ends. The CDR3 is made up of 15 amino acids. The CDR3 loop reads CASSLNVDPFGELFF. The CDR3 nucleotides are TGTGCCAGCAGCCTTAACGTCGACCCCTTCGGGGAGCTGTTTTTT.

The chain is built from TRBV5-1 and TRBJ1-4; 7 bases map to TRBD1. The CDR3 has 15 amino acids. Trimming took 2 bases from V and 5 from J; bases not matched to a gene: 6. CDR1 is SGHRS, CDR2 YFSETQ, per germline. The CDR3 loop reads CASSFWTGINEKLFF. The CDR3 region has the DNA TGCGCCAGCAGCTTTTGGACAGGAATAAATGAAAAACTGTTTTTT.

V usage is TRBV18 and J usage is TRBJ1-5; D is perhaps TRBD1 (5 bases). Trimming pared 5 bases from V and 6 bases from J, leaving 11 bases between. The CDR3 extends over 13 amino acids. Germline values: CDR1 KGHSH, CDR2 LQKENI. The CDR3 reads CASSEGHAQPQHF. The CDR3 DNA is TGTGCCAGCTCAGAAGGACATGCTCAGCCCCAGCATTTT.

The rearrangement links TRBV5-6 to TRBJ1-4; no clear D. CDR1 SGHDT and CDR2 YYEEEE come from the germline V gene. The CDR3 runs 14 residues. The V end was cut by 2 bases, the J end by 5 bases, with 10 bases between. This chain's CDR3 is CASSLRALNEKLFF. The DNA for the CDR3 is TGTGCCAGCAGCTTAAGGGCCCTAAATGAAAAACTGTTTTTT.

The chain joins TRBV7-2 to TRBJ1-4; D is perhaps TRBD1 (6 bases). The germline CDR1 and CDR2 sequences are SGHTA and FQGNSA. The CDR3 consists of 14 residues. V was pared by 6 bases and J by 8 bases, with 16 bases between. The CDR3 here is CASSKNTGNEKLFF. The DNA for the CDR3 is TGTGCCAGCAGTAAAAACACAGGGAACGAAAAACTGTTTTTT.

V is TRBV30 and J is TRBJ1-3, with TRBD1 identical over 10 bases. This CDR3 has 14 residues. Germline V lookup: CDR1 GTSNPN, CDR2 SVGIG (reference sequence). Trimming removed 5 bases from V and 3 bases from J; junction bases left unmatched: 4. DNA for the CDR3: TGTGCCTGGGGACAGGGGGTTGATGGAAACACCATATATTTT. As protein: CAWGQGVDGNTIYF.

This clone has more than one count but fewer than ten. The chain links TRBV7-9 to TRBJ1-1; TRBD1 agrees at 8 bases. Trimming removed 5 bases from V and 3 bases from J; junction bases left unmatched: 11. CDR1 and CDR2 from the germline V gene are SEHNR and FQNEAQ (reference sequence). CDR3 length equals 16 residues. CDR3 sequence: CASSPGSGTGHTEAFF. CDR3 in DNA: TGTGCCAGCAGCCCCGGCTCCGGGACAGGTCACACTGAAGCTTTCTTT. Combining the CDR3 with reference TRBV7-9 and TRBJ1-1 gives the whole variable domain DTGVSQNPRHKITKRGQNVTFRCDPISEHNRLYWYRQTLGQGPEFLTYFQNEAQLEKSRLLSDRFSAERPKGSFSTLEIQRTEQGDSAMYLCASSPGSGTGHTEAFFGQGTRLTVV.

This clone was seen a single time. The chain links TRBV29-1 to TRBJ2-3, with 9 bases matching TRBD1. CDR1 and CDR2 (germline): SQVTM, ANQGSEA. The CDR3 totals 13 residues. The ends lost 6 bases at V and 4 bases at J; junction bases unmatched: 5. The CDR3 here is CSVDRGVPDTQYF. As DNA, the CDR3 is TGCAGCGTGGACAGGGGAGTCCCAGATACGCAGTATTTT.

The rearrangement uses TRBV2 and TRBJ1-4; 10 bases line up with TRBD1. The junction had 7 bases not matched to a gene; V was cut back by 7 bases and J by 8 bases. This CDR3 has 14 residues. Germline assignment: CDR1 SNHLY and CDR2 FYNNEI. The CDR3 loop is CASMTGTGVEKLFF. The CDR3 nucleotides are TGTGCCAGCATGACCGGGACAGGGGTCGAAAAACTGTTTTTT.

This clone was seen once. CDR3 sequence: CASSSSAYEQYF. The CDR3 DNA is TGTGCCAGCTCATCCTCGGCCTACGAGCAGTACTTC. The rearrangement links TRBV7-2 to TRBJ2-7; D not resolved. V lost 8 bases and J 2 bases, leaving 10 bases between the germline ends. CDR1 is SGHTA, CDR2 FQGNSA, per germline. The CDR3 is 12 amino acids.

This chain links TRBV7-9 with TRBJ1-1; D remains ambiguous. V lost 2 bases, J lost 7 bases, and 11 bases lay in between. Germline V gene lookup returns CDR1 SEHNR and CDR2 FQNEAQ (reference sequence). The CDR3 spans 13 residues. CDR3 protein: CASSLPGTVEAFF. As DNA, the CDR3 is TGTGCCAGCAGCTTACCAGGTACAGTTGAAGCTTTCTTT.

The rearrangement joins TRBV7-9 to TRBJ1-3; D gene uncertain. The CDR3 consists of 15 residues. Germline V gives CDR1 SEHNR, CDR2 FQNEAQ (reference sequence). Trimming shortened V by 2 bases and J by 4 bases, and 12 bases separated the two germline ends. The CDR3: CASSLNGGYGNTIYF. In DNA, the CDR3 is TGTGCCAGCAGCTTAAACGGAGGGTACGGAAACACCATATATTTT.

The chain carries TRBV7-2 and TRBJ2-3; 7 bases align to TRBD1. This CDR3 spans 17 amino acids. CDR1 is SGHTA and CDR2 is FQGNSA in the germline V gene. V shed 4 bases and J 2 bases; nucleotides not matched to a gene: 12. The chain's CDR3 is CASSSYSGTVPTDTQYF. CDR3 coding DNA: TGTGCCAGCAGCTCCTATTCCGGGACAGTGCCCACAGATACGCAGTATTTT.

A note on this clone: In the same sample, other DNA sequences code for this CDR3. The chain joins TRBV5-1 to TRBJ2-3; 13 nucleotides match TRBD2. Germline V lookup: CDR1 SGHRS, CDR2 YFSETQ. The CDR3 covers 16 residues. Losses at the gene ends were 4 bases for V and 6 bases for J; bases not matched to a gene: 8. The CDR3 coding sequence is TGCGCCAGCAGCGTTGGACTAGCGGGAGTATTGGATACGCAGTATTTT. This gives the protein CASSVGLAGVLDTQYF.

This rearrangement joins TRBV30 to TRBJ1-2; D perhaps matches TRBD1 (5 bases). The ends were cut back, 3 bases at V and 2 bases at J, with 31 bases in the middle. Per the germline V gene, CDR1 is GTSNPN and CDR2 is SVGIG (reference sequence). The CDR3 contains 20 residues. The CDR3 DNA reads TGTGCCTGGAGCTTTAAGATCCGGGGGAGGGGTCCTACCGTGAACTATGGCTACACCTTC. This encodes CAWSFKIRGRGPTVNYGYTF.